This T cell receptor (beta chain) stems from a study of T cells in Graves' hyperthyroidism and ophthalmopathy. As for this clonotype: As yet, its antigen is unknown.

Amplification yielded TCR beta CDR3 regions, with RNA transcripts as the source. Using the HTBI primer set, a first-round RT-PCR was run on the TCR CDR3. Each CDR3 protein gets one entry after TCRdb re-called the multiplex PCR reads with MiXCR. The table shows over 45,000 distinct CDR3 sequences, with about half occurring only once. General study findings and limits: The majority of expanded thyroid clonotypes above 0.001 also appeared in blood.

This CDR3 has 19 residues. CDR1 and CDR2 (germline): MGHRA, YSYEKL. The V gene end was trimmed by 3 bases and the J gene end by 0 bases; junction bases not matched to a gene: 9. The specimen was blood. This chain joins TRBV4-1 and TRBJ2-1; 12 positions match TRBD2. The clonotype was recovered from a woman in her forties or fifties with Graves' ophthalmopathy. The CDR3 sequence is CASSHPLAGGTPSYNEQFF. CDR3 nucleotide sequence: TGCGCCAGCAGCCACCCACTAGCGGGAGGAACTCCCTCCTACAATGAGCAGTTCTTC.